Listed below are T cell receptor beta chains from one sample, sequenced in a study of shared clonotypes between healthy human individuals. Only in-frame clones appear in the TCRdb table, and some are missing; sequencing was by immunoSEQ multiplex PCR. The sample gives about half a million clones, 70% to 80% of which show up once; about 12% is in the top ten. Sequenced: PBMCs. The receptors were sampled from a woman aged 40 to 49 in good health. Some clones in this sample may be carry-over from other donors' samples. Both conserved end residues are part of each CDR3. D genes are given only for firm matches.

j_call	d_call	v_call	cdr3_aa
TRBJ1-4	.	TRBV9	CASSTHTGGAEKLFF
TRBJ2-3	.	TRBV27	CASSSAADTQYF
TRBJ1-6	TRBD1	TRBV9	CASSAWPSGTDNSPLHF
TRBJ2-1	.	TRBV5-4	CASGVPNYNEQFF
TRBJ2-3	.	TRBV7-2	CASTRRGATDTQYF
TRBJ1-2	.	TRBV28	CASTANYGYTF
TRBJ2-2	TRBD2	TRBV4-2	CASRVAGEDTGELFF
TRBJ2-1	TRBD2	TRBV4-2	CASSPWTSGRGNEQFF
TRBJ1-1	TRBD1	TRBV10-3	CAISEGTGYTEAFF
TRBJ2-1	.	TRBV30	CAWSSRLGSEQFF
TRBJ2-5	.	TRBV2	CASGIETQYF
TRBJ2-1	TRBD2	TRBV5-4	CASSLVSTSGPYNEQFF
TRBJ2-3	TRBD1	TRBV7-6	CASSSRDSTTDTQYF
TRBJ2-7	.	TRBV7-8	CASSLFPGQRDEQYF
TRBJ2-7	TRBD1	TRBV19	CASSDRAYEQYF
TRBJ2-7	.	TRBV7-3	CASSSGLIPYEQYF
TRBJ2-2	TRBD2	TRBV5-1	CASSLALADTGELFF
TRBJ2-5	.	TRBV7-7	CASSLGPGETQYF
TRBJ2-1	TRBD2	TRBV7-9	CASSLVLAGGGNEQFF
TRBJ2-1	TRBD2	TRBV29-1	CSVYRTSGRNNEQFF
TRBJ1-5	.	TRBV15	CATRKGGGDNQPQHF
TRBJ2-1	.	TRBV7-8	CASSFQTYNEQFF
TRBJ1-2	TRBD1	TRBV4-2	CASSQDPRDRANDDTF
TRBJ2-5	TRBD1	TRBV27	CASSGQGPETQYF
TRBJ2-7	.	TRBV6-1	CASNFRGSYEQYF
TRBJ1-2	TRBD1	TRBV13	CASSLRGQGTNYGYTF
TRBJ2-3	.	TRBV5-4	CASSFPGTDTQYF
TRBJ2-6	.	TRBV25-1	CASTGKAGANVLTF
TRBJ2-1	.	TRBV28	CASSQTYEQFF
TRBJ2-5	TRBD1	TRBV28	CASRPHRGEYQETQYF
TRBJ2-7	.	TRBV27	CASSLGQGLYEQYF
TRBJ1-4	.	TRBV15	CATSRDGGSDEKLFF
TRBJ2-7	TRBD1	TRBV6-6	CASSMDRDLNEQYF
TRBJ2-1	TRBD2	TRBV9	CASSVGSGRGNEQFF
TRBJ2-2	.	TRBV4-1	CASSQEGATVGTRRVGELFF
TRBJ2-2	.	TRBV5-6	CASSLVQGHNTGELFF
TRBJ2-7	.	TRBV5-1	CASSLEVLTYEQYF
TRBJ1-1	.	TRBV28	CASSLPRFRRAFF
TRBJ1-1	.	TRBV4-1	CASSQVFKNTEAFF
TRBJ2-2	.	TRBV6-5	CASRPLAVTGELFF
TRBJ2-1	.	TRBV7-2	CASSLVVGDEQFF